The text below deals with one T cell receptor beta chain. The sample comes from a study of blood T cells in healthy people across ages. Germline V gene lookup returns CDR1 KGHDR and CDR2 SFDVKD. Trimming cost V 3 bases and J 0 bases; bases outside gene matches: 3. The CDR3 spans 16 residues. The authors ran a second PCR of roughly 7 to 11 cycles using a sample-barcoded 5' primer and a J-beta primer mix. TCRdb re-called the 5' RACE reads through MiXCR, storing one row per CDR3 protein. The table includes 380,000 or so distinct CDR3 sequences, approximately 47% detected once. The chain combines TRBV24-1 with TRBJ2-2; 7 bases fit TRBD1. This clonotype was sampled from a man aged 60 to 75 in good health. Sequencing input: blood. The CDR3 sequence: CATSDPGTANTGELFF. The CDR3 DNA is TGTGCCACCAGTGATCCCGGGACAGCGAACACCGGGGAGCTGTTTTTT.